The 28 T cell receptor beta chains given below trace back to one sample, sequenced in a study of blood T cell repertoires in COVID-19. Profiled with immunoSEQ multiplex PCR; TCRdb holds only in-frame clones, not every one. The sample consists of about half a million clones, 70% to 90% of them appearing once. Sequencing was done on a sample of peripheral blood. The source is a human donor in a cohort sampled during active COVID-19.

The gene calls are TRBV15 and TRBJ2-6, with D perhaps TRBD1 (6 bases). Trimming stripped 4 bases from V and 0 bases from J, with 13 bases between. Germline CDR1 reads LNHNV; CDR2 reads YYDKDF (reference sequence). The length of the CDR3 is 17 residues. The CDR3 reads CATSTGQRHSGANVLTF. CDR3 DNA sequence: TGTGCCACCAGCACCGGACAGCGTCACTCTGGGGCCAACGTCCTGACTTTC.

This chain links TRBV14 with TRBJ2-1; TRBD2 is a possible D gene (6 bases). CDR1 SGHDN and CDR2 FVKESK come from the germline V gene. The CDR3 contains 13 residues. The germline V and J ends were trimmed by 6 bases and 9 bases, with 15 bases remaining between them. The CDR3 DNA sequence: TGTGCCAGCAGTCAACAACTAGCTACTGAGCAGTTCTTC. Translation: CASSQQLATEQFF. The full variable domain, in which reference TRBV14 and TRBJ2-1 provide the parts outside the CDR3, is EAGVTQFPSHSVIEKGQTVTLRCDPISGHDNLYWYRRVMGKEIKFLLHFVKESKQDESGMPNNRFLAERTGGTYSTLKVQPAELEDSGVYFCASSQQLATEQFFGPGTRLTVL.

The chain's CDR3 is CSVSGQGVIYTEAFF. The CDR3 region has the DNA TGCAGCGTTAGTGGACAGGGGGTAATTTACACTGAAGCTTTCTTT. This chain uses TRBV29-1 with TRBJ1-1, with 10 positions matching TRBD1. The CDR3 contains 15 residues. Losses at the gene ends were 5 bases for V and 3 bases for J; bases not matched to a gene: 9. Germline assignment: CDR1 SQVTM and CDR2 ANQGSEA.

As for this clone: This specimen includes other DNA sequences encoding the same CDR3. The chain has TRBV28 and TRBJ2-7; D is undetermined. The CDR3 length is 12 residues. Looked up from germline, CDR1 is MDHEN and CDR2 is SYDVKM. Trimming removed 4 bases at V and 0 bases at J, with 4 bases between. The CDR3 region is CASSSSSYEQYF. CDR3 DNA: TGTGCCAGCAGTTCCAGCTCCTACGAGCAGTACTTC.

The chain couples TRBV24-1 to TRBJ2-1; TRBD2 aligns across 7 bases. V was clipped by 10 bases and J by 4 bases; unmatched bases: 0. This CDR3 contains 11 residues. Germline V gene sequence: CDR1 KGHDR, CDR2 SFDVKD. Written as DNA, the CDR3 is TGTGCCACGGGAGGGTACAATGAGCAGTTCTTC. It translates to CATGGYNEQFF.

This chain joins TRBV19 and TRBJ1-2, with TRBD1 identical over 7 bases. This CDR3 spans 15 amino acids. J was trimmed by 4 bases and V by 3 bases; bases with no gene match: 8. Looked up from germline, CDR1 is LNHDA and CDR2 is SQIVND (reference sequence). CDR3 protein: CASSMEGARIYGYTF. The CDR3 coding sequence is TGTGCCAGTAGTATGGAGGGGGCAAGGATCTATGGCTACACCTTC.

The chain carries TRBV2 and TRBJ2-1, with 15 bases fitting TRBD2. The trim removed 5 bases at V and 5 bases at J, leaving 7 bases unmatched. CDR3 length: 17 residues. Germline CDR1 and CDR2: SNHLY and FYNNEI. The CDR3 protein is CASSLRTSGRGDNEQFF. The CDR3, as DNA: TGTGCCAGCAGTCTTCGGACTAGCGGGAGGGGAGACAATGAGCAGTTCTTC.

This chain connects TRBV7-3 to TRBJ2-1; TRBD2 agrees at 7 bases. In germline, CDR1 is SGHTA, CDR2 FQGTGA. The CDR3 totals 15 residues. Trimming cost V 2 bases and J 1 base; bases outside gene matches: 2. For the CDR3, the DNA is TGTGCCAGCAGCTTATTTAGCGGGTCCTACAATGAGCAGTTCTTC. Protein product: CASSLFSGSYNEQFF.

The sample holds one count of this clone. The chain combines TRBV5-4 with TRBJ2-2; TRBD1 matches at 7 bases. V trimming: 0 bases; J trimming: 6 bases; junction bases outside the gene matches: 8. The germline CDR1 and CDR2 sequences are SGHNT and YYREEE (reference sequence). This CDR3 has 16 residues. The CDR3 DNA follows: TGTGCCAGCAGCTTGGCCCTCAGGGGGACGGCCGGGGAGCTGTTTTTT. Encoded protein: CASSLALRGTAGELFF.

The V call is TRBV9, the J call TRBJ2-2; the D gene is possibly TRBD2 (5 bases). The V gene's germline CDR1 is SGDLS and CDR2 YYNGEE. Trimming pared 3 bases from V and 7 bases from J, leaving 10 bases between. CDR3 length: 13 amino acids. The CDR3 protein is CASSEGGSGELFF. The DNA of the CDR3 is TGTGCCAGCAGCGAAGGAGGCAGCGGGGAGCTGTTTTTT.

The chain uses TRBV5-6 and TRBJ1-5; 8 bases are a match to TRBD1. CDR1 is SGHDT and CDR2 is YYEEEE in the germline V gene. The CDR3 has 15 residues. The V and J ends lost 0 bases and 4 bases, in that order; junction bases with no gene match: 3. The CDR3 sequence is CASSLGGQGNQPQHF. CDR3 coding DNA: TGTGCCAGCAGCTTGGGAGGACAGGGAAATCAGCCCCAGCATTTT. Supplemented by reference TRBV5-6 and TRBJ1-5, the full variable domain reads DAGVTQSPTHLIKTRGQQVTLRCSPKSGHDTVSWYQQALGQGPQFIFQYYEEEERQRGNFPDRFSGHQFPNYSSELNVNALLLGDSALYLCASSLGGQGNQPQHFGDGTRLSIL.

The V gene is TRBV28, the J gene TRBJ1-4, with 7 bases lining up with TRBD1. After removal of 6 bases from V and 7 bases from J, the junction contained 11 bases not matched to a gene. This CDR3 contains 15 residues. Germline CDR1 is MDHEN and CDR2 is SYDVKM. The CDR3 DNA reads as TGTGCCAGCAGCCCAGCAGGACAGGTCGGTGAAAAACTGTTTTTT. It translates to CASSPAGQVGEKLFF.

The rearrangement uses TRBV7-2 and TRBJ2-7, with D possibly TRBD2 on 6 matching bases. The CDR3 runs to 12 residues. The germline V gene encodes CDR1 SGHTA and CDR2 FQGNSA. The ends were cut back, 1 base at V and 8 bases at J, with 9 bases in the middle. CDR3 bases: TGTGCCAGCAGCTTAGGGGGGGTCAAGCAGTACTTC. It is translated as CASSLGGVKQYF.

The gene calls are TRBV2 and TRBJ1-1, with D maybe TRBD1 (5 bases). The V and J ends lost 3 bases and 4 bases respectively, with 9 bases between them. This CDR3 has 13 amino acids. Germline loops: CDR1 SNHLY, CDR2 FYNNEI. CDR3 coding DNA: TGTGCCAGCAGTGAGAAGGGGCTCACTGAAGCTTTCTTT. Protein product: CASSEKGLTEAFF.

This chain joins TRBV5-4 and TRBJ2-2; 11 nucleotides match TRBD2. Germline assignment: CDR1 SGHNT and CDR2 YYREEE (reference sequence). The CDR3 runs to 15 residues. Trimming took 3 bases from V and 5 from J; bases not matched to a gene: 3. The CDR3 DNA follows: TGTGCCAGCAGCTCACTAGCGGGAGTGACCGGGGAGCTGTTTTTT. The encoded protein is CASSSLAGVTGELFF.

CDR3 region: CASRAGLAGGTGELFF. The CDR3 DNA sequence: TGTGCCAGCAGGGCAGGACTAGCGGGTGGCACCGGGGAGCTGTTTTTT. The V call is TRBV25-1, the J call TRBJ2-2, with TRBD2 matching over 11 bases. CDR1 is MGHDK and CDR2 is SYGVNS in the germline V gene. This CDR3 contains 16 residues. With 6 bases clipped from V and 4 bases from J, the junction kept 7 bases outside the gene matches.

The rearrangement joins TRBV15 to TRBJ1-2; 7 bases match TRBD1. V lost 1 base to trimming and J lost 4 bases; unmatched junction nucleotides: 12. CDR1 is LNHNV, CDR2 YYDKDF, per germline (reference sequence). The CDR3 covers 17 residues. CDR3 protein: CATSRALGQDTAYGYTF. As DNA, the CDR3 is TGTGCCACCAGCAGAGCCCTAGGACAGGATACCGCCTATGGCTACACCTTC.

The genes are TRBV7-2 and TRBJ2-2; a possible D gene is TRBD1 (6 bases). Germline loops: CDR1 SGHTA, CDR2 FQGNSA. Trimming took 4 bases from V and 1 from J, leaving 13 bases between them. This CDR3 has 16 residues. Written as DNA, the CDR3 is TGTGCCAGCAGCTCACAGGGTATAGTGAACACCGGGGAGCTGTTTTTT. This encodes CASSSQGIVNTGELFF.

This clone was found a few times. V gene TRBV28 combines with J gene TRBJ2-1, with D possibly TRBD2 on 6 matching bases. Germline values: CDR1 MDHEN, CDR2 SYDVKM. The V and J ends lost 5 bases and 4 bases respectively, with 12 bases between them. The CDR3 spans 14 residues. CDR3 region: CASSGGTVYNEQFF. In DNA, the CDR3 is TGTGCCAGCAGTGGGGGGACTGTTTACAATGAGCAGTTCTTC.

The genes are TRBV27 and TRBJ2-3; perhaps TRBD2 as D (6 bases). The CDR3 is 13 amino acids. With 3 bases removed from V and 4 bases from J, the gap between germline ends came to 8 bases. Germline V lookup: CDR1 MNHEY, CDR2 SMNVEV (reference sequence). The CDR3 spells CASSLEGPDTQYF. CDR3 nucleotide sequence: TGTGCCAGCAGTTTGGAGGGCCCAGATACGCAGTATTTT.

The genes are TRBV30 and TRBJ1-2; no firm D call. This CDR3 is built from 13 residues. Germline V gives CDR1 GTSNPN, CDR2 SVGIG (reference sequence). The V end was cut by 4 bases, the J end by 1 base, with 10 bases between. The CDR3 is CAWTVQLNYGYTF. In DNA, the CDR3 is TGTGCCTGGACAGTACAGCTTAACTATGGCTACACCTTC.

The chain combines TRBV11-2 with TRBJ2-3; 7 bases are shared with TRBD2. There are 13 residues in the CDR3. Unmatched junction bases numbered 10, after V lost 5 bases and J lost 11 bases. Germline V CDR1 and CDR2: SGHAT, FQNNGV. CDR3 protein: CASSPPLADWQYF. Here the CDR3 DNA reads TGTGCCAGCAGCCCGCCCCTAGCGGATTGGCAGTATTTT.

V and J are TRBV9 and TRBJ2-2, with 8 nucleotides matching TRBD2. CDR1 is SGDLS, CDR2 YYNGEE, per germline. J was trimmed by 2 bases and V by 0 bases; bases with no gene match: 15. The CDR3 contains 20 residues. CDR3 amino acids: CASSVVLVAGRAGNTGELFF. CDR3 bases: TGTGCCAGCAGCGTAGTTTTGGTCGCCGGGAGGGCCGGAAACACCGGGGAGCTGTTTTTT.

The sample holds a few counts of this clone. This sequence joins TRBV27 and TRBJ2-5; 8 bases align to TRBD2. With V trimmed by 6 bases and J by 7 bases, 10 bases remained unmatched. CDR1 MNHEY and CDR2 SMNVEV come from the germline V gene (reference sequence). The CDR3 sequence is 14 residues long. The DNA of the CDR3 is TGTGCCAGCAGCCGGGGGGGGCAAAGTGGGACCCAGTACTTC. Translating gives CASSRGGQSGTQYF.

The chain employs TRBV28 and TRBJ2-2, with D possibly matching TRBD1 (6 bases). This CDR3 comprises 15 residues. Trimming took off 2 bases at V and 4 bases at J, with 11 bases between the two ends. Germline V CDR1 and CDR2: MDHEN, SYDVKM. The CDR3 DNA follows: TGTGCCAGCAGTTTACGTACAGGGTTCACCGGGGAGCTGTTTTTT. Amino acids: CASSLRTGFTGELFF.

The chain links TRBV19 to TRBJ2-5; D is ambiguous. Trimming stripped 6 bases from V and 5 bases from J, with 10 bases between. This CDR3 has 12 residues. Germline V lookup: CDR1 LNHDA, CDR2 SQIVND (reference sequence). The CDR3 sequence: CASSNNPETQYF. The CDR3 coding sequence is TGTGCCAGTAGCAACAATCCGGAGACCCAGTACTTC.

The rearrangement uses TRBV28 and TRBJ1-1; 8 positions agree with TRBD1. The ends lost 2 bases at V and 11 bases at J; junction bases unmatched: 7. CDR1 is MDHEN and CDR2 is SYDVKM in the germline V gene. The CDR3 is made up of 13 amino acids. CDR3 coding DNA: TGTGCCAGCAGTTTAGAACGACAGGGGATCGCTTTCTTT. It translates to CASSLERQGIAFF.

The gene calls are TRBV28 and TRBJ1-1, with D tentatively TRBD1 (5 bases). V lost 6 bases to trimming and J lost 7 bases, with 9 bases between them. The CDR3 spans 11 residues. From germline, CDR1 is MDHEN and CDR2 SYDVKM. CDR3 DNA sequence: TGTGCCAGCAGCCGAACAGGTGAAGCTTTCTTT. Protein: CASSRTGEAFF.